This T cell receptor beta chain emerged from a study of Graves' ophthalmopathy and Graves' hyperthyroidism. Whole-study context: The collection of peripheral blood took place at initial diagnosis, before any treatment.

Germline values: CDR1 SGHRS, CDR2 YFSETQ. CDR3 size: 14 residues. Trimming removed 3 bases from V and 3 bases from J, with 9 bases in between. Amplification of TCR beta CDR3 regions used RNA transcripts. The authors performed first-round RT-PCR with HTBI primers and then a second-round multiplex PCR. TCRdb re-analysed the multiplex PCR reads in MiXCR, keeping a single row per CDR3 protein. The data hold over 200,000 distinct CDR3 sequences, with about 32% observed a single time. This clonotype was counted ten times or more. Its antigen is undetermined. Study-level results: At around 70% sensitivity and approximately 78% specificity, the model predicted progression of the ophthalmopathy.

A diagnosis was made from clinical symptoms together with serum thyroxine, TRAb, thyroid ultrasound and orbital computed tomography. The sample was peripheral blood. This chain links TRBV5-1 with TRBJ2-2; a weak D match, TRBD2 (6 bases). The source of this sequence is a man between 45 and 60 years old with Graves' ophthalmopathy. The CDR3 DNA is TGCGCCAGCAGCTGGGACTCTTACACCGGGGAGCTGTTTTTT. The encoded protein is CASSWDSYTGELFF.